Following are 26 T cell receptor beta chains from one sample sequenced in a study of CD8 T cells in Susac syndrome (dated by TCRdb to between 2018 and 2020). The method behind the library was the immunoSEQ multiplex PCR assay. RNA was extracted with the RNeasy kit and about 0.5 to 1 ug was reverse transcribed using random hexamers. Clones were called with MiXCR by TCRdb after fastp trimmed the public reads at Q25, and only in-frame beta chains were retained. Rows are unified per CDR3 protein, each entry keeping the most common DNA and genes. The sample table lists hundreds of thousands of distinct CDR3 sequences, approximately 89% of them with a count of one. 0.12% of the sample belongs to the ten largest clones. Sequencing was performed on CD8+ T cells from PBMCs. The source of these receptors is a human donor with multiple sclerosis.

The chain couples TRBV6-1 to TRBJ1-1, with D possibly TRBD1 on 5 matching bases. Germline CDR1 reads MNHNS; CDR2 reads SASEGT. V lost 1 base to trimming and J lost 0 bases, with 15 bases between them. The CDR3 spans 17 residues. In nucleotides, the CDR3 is TGTGCCAGCAGTGAAGATCCGCAGGGCCCTATGAACACTGAAGCTTTCTTT. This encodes CASSEDPQGPMNTEAFF.

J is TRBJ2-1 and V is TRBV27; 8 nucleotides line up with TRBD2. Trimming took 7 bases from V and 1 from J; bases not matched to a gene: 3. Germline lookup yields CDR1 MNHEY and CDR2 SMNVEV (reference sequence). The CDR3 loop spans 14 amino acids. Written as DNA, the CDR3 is TGTGCCAGCAAACTAGCGGATTCCTACAATGAGCAGTTCTTC. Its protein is CASKLADSYNEQFF.

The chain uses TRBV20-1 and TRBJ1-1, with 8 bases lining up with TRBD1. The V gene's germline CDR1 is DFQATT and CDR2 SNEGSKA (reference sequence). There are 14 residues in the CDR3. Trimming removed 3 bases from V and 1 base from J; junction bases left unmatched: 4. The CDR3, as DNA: TGCAGTGCTAGTTGGCAGGGGGCGAACACTGAAGCTTTCTTT. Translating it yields CSASWQGANTEAFF.

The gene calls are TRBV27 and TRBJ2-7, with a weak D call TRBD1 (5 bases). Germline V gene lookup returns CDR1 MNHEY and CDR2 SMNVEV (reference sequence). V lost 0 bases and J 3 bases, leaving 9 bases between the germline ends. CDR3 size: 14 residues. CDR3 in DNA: TGTGCCAGCAGTTTATCGGACACAAACTACGAGCAGTACTTC. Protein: CASSLSDTNYEQYF.

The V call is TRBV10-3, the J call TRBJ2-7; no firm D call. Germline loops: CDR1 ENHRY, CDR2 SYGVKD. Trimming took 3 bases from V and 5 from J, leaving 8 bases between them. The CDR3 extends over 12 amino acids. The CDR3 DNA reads TGTGCCATCAGTGAAGGAGCCCACGAGCAGTACTTC. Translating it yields CAISEGAHEQYF.

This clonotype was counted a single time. Written as DNA, the CDR3 is TGCAGTGCTAGACTATCCGGGACAGGGGTCCCCGAGCAGTACTTC. It codes for CSARLSGTGVPEQYF. This sequence joins TRBV20-1 and TRBJ2-7; 10 positions agree with TRBD1. Germline trimming cut 2 bases from V and 6 bases from J; bases unmatched to any gene: 10. The CDR3 consists of 15 residues. The V gene's germline CDR1 is DFQATT and CDR2 SNEGSKA (reference sequence).

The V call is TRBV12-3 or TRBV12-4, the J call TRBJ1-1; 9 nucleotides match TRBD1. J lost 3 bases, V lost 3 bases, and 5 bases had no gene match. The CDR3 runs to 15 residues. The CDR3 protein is CASSFSRQGDTEAFF. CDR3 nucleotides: TGTGCCAGCAGTTTCTCCCGACAGGGGGACACTGAAGCTTTCTTT.

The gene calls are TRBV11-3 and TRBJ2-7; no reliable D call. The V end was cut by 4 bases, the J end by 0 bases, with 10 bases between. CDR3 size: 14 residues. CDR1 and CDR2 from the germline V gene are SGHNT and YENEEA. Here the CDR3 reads CASSSPYNSYEQYF. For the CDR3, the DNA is TGTGCCAGCAGCTCGCCTTATAACTCCTACGAGCAGTACTTC.

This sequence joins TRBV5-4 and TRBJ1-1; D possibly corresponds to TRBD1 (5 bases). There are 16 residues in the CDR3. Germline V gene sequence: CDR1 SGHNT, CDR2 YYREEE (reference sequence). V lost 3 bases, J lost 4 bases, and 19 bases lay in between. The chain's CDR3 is CASSSQTQGGGTEAFF. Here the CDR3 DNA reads TGTGCCAGCAGCTCCCAGACCCAGGGAGGAGGCACTGAAGCTTTCTTT.

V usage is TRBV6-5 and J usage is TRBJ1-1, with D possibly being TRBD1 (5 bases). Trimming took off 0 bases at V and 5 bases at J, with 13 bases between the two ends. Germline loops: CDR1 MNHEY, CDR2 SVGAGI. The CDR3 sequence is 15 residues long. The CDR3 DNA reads TGTGCCAGCAGTTACTCGTGGACATCAGGGACTGAAGCTTTCTTT. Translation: CASSYSWTSGTEAFF.

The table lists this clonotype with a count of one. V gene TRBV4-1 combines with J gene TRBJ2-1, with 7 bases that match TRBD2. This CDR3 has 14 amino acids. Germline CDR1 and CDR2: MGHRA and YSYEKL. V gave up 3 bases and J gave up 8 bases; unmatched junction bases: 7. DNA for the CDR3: TGCGCCAGCAGCCATCCGGGGGGAGACGATGAGCAGTTCTTC. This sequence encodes CASSHPGGDDEQFF.

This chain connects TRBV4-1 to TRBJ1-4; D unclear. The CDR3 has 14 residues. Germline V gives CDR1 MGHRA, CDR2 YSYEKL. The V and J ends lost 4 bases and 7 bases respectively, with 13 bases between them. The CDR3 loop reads CASSLMAPPEKLFF. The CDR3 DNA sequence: TGCGCCAGCAGCCTTATGGCCCCGCCTGAAAAACTGTTTTTT.

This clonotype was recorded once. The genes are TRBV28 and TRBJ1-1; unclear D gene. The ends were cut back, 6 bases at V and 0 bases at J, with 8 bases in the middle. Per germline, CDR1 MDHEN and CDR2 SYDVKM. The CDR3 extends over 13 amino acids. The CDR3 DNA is TGTGCCAGCAGGGCTGAAATGAACACTGAAGCTTTCTTT. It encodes CASRAEMNTEAFF. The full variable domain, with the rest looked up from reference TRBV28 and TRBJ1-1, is DVKVTQSSRYLVKRTGEKVFLECVQDMDHENMFWYRQDPGLGLRLIYFSYDVKMKEKGDIPEGYSVSREKKERFSLILESASTNQTSMYLCASRAEMNTEAFFGQGTRLTVV.

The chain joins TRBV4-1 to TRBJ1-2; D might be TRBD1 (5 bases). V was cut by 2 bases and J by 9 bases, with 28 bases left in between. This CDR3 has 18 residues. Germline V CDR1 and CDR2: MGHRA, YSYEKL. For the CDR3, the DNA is TGCGCCAGCAGCCAATTTTGGGGGGAACGGGGTCTCGACGGTAGCTACACCTTC. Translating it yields CASSQFWGERGLDGSYTF.

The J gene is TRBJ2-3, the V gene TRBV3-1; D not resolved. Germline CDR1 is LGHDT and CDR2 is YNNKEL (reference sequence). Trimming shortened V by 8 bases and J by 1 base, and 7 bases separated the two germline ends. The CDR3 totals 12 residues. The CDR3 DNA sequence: TGTGCCAGCCAAGCCGGCACAGATACGCAGTATTTT. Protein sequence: CASQAGTDTQYF.

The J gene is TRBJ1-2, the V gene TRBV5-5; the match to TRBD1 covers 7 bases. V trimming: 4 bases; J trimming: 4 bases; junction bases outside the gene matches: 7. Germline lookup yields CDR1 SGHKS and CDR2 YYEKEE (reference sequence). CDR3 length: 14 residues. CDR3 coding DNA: TGTGCCAGCAGCCAGACAGGGATGGGCTATGGCTACACCTTC. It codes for CASSQTGMGYGYTF.

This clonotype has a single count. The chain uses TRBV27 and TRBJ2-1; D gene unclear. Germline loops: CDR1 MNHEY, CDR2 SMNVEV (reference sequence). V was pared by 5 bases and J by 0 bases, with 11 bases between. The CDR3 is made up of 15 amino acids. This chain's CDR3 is CASSLLMSSYNEQFF. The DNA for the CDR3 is TGTGCCAGCAGTCTCCTAATGAGCTCCTACAATGAGCAGTTCTTC.

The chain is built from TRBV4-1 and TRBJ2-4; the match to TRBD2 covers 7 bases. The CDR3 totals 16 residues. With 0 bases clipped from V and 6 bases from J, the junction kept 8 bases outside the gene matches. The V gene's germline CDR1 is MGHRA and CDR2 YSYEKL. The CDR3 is CASSQDLSGAGNIQYF. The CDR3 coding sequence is TGCGCCAGCAGCCAAGATCTAAGCGGGGCTGGAAACATTCAGTACTTC.

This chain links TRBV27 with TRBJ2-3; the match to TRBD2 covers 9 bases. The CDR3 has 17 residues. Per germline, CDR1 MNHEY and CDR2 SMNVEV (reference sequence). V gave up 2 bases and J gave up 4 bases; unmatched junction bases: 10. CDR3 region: CASSLLSSGRVPDTQYF. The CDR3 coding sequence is TGTGCCAGCAGTTTACTGAGTAGCGGGAGAGTACCAGATACGCAGTATTTT.

CDR3 coding DNA: TGCGCCAGCAGCTTGGACCAGGGGGCCGGGGAGCTGTTTTTT. This translates into CASSLDQGAGELFF. J is TRBJ2-2 and V is TRBV5-1, with 7 bases fitting TRBD1. Germline CDR1 is SGHRS and CDR2 is YFSETQ. This CDR3 is 14 amino acids long. The V and J ends lost 0 bases and 6 bases, in that order; junction bases with no gene match: 2.

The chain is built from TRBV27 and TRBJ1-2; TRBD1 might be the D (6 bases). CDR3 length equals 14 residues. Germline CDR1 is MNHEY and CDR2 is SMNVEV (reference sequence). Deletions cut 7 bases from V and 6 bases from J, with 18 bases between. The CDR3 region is CASTRQGNINGYTF. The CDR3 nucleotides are TGTGCCAGCACCCGCCAGGGGAACATAAATGGCTACACCTTC.

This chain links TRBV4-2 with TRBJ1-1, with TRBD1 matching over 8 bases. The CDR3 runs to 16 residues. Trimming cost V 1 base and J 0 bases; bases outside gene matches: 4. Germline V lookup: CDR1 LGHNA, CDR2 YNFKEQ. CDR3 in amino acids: CASSQVTGGMNTEAFF. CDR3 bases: TGTGCCAGCAGCCAAGTCACAGGGGGAATGAACACTGAAGCTTTCTTT.

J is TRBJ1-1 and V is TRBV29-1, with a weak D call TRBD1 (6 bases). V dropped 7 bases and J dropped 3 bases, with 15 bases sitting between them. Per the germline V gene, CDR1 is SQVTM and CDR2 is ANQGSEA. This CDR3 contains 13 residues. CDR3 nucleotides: TGCAGCGACGGGACGGGGGGCTACACTGAAGCTTTCTTT. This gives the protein CSDGTGGYTEAFF. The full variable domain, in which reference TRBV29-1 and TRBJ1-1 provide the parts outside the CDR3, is SAVISQKPSRDICQRGTSLTIQCQVDSQVTMMFWYRQQPGQSLTLIATANQGSEATYESGFVIDKFPISRPNLTFSTLTVSNMSPEDSSIYLCSDGTGGYTEAFFGQGTRLTVV.

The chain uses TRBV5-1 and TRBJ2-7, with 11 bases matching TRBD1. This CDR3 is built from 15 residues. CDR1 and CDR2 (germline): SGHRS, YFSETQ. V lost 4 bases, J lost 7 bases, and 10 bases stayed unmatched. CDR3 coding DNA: TGCGCCAGCAGCCCCGGAGGACAGGGGGCGCAGGAGCAGTACTTC. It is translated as CASSPGGQGAQEQYF.

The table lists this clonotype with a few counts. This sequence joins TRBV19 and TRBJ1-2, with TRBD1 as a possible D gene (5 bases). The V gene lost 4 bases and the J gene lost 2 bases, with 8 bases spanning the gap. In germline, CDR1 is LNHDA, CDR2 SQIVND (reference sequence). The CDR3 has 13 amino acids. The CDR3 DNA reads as TGTGCCAGTAGTAGTGGGGGGAACTATGGCTACACCTTC. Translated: CASSSGGNYGYTF.

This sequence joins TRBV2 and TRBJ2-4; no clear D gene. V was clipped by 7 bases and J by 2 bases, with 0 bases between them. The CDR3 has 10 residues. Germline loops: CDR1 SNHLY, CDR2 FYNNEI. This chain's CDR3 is CASTKNIQYF. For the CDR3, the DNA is TGTGCCAGCACCAAAAACATTCAGTACTTC.